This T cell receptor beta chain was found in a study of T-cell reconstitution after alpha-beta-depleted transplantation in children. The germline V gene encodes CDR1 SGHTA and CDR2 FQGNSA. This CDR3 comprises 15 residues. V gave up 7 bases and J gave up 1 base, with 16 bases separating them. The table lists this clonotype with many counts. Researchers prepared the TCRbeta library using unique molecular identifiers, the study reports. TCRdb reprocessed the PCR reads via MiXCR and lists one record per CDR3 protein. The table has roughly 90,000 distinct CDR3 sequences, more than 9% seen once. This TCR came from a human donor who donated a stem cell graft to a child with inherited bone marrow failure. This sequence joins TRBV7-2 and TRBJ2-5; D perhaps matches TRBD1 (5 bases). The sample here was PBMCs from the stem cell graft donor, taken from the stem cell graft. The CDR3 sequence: CASTQGASLQETQYF. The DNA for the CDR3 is TGTGCCAGCACCCAAGGGGCGTCCCTCCAAGAGACCCAGTACTTC. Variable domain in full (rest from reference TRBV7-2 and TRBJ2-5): GAGVSQSPSNKVTEKGKDVELRCDPISGHTALYWYRQSLGQGLEFLIYFQGNSAPDKSGLPSDRFSAERTGGSVSTLTIQRTQQEDSAVYLCASTQGASLQETQYFGPGTRLLVL.